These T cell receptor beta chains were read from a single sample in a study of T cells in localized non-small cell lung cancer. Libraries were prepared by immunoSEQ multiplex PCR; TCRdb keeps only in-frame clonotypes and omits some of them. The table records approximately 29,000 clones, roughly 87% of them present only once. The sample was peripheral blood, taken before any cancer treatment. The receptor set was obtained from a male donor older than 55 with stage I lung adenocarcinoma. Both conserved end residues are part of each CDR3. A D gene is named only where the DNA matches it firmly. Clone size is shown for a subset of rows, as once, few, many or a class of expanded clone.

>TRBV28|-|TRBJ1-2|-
CAASSGTTGSGYTF
TGTGCAGCAAGTTCCGGGACGACCGGGTCTGGCTACACCTTC
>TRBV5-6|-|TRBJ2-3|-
CASSVDTDTQYF
TGTGCCAGCAGCGTAGATACAGATACGCAGTATTTT
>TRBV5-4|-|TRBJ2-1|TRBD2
CASSRDASGGVSYNEQFF
TGTGCCAGCAGTAGGGACGCTAGCGGGGGGGTCTCCTACAATGAGCAGTTCTTC
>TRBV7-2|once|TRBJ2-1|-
CASSLVRGQFEFF
TGTGCCAGCAGCTTAGTAAGGGGCCAGTTTGAGTTCTTC
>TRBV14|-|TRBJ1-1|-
CASSQEIRNTEAFF
TGTGCCAGCAGCCAAGAGATCCGAAACACTGAAGCTTTCTTT
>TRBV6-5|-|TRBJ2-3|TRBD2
CATISGGDTQYF
TGTGCCACAATTAGCGGGGGAGATACGCAGTATTTT
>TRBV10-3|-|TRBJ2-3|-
CAISSGATDTQYF
TGTGCCATCAGTTCAGGGGCCACAGATACGCAGTATTTT
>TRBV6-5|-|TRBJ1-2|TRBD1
CASSPRWDSYGYTF
TGTGCCAGCAGTCCCCGGTGGGACAGTTATGGCTACACCTTC
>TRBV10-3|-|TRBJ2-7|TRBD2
CAISRTSGSQEQYF
TGTGCCATCAGTCGGACTAGCGGGTCACAAGAGCAGTACTTC
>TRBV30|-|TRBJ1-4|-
CAWSQGTSEKLFF
TGTGCCTGGAGTCAGGGGACCTCTGAAAAACTGTTTTTT
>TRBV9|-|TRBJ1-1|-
CASSPRGNTEAFF
TGTGCCAGCAGCCCCCGGGGGAACACTGAAGCTTTCTTT
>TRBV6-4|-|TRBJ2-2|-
CASSVEARAAGELFF
TGTGCCAGCAGTGTCGAAGCCAGGGCGGCCGGGGAGCTGTTTTTT
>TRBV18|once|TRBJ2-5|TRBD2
CASSPTSGAVETQYF
TGTGCCAGCTCACCAACTAGCGGGGCCGTGGAGACCCAGTACTTC
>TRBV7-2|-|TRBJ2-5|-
CASSSSVGSETQYF
TGTGCCAGCAGCTCAAGCGTGGGGTCAGAGACCCAGTACTTC
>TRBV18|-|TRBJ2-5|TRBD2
CASSRPGGQETQYF
TGTGCCAGCTCACGCCCGGGGGGACAAGAGACCCAGTACTTC
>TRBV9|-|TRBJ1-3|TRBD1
CASSRGQGTGNTIYF
TGTGCCAGCAGCAGGGGACAGGGGACGGGAAACACCATATATTTT
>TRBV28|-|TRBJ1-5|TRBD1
CASSPPDRGNQPQHF
TGTGCCAGCAGTCCTCCAGACAGGGGAAATCAGCCCCAGCATTTT
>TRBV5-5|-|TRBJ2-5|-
CASSIRDGETQYF
TGTGCCAGCAGCATCCGGGACGGAGAGACCCAGTACTTC
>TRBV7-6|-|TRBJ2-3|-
CASSLATLGTDTQYF
TGTGCCAGCAGCTTAGCTACCCTTGGGACAGATACGCAGTATTTT
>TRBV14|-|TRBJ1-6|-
CASSKRQGFRAPYNSPLHF
TGTGCCAGCAGCAAACGCCAGGGGTTCCGGGCACCTTATAATTCACCCCTCCACTTT
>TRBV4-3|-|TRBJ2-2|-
CASTPGGGPSTGELFF
TGCGCCAGCACGCCGGGAGGGGGCCCTAGCACCGGGGAGCTGTTTTTT
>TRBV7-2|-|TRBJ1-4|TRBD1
CASSANRGRGEKLFF
TGTGCCAGCAGCGCCAACAGGGGTAGAGGTGAAAAACTGTTTTTT
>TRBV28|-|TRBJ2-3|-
CASSLGQDGADTQYF
TGTGCCAGCAGTCTAGGGCAAGACGGGGCAGATACGCAGTATTTT
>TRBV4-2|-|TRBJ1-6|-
CASSQGEGSPLHF
TGTGCCAGCAGCCAGGGGGAGGGCTCACCCCTCCACTTT
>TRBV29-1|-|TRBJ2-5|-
CSAETGPKTQYF
TGCAGCGCCGAGACGGGGCCAAAGACCCAGTACTTC
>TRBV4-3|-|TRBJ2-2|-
CASSQQGSGELFF
TGCGCCAGCAGCCAGCAGGGATCCGGGGAGCTGTTTTTT
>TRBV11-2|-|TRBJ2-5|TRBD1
CASSLGGQGWTQYF
TGTGCCAGCAGCTTAGGGGGACAGGGGTGGACCCAGTACTTC
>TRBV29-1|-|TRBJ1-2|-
CSVRGQTVYGYTF
TGCAGCGTTCGAGGACAGACGGTCTATGGCTACACCTTC
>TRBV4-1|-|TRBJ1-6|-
CASSFDGGRSSPLHF
TGCGCCAGCAGCTTTGACGGGGGCAGGAGTTCACCCCTCCACTTT
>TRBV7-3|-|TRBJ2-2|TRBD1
CASSLIAQGRGGELFF
TGTGCCAGCAGCTTAATAGCACAGGGGAGAGGCGGGGAGCTGTTTTTT
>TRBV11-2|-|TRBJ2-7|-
CASSVPGQVNEQYF
TGTGCCAGCAGCGTACCCGGGCAGGTAAACGAGCAGTACTTC
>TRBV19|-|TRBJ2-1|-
CASRTGLNEQFF
TGTGCCAGTAGGACAGGCCTCAATGAGCAGTTCTTC
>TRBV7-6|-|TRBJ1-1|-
CASSLGPGPMNTEAFF
TGTGCCAGCAGCTTAGGTCCGGGACCCATGAACACTGAAGCTTTCTTT
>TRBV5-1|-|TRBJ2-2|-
CASSHTTSRATGELFF
TGCGCCAGCAGCCATACTACCTCTAGGGCCACCGGGGAGCTGTTTTTT
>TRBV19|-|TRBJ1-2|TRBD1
CASSIVTGDHYGYTF
TGTGCCAGTAGTATCGTAACAGGGGATCACTATGGCTACACCTTC
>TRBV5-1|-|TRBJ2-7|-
CASSLAVGSYEQYF
TGCGCCAGCAGCTTGGCCGTCGGCTCCTACGAGCAGTACTTC
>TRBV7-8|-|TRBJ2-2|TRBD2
CASSLFVPSGGELFF
TGTGCCAGCAGCTTATTCGTCCCTAGCGGGGGGGAGCTGTTTTTT
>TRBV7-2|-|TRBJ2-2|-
CASNPKSTGELFF
TGTGCCAGCAACCCAAAGAGTACCGGGGAGCTGTTTTTT
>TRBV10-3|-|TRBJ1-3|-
CAISDLGSSGNTIYF
TGTGCCATCAGTGACCTGGGCAGCTCTGGAAACACCATATATTTT
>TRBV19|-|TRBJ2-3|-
CASSKQWSGGTDTQYF
TGTGCCAGTTCTAAACAGTGGTCAGGGGGCACAGATACGCAGTATTTT
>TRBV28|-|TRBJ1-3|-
CASSRQGQSSGNTIYF
TGTGCCAGCAGTCGGCAGGGGCAATCCTCTGGAAACACCATATATTTT
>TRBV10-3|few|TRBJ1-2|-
CAISESTGGGYTF
TGTGCCATCAGTGAGTCGACAGGAGGCGGCTACACCTTC
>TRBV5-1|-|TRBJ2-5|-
CASSLVQSGLQETQYF
TGCGCCAGCAGCTTGGTTCAAAGCGGACTACAAGAGACCCAGTACTTC
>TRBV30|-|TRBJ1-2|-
CAYKVQPGYGYTF
TGTGCCTACAAAGTACAACCGGGCTATGGCTACACCTTC
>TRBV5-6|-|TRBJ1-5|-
CASSLASGASQHF
TGTGCCAGCAGCTTGGCATCCGGGGCGTCCCAGCATTTT
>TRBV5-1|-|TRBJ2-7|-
CASSANDEQYF
TGCGCCAGTTCAGCTAACGACGAGCAGTACTTC
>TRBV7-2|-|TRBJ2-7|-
CASSLGYSSYEQYF
TGTGCCAGCAGCTTAGGCTACAGCTCCTACGAGCAGTACTTC
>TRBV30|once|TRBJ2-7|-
CAWSTPSTAKPYEQYF
TGTGCCTGGAGTACTCCTTCGACAGCCAAACCCTACGAGCAGTACTTC
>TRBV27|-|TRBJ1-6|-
CASRDPVRARRNSPLHF
TGTGCCAGCCGAGACCCGGTTCGGGCTCGGCGGAATTCACCCCTCCACTTT